This record looks at one TCR beta chain sequence and its context. Germline values: CDR1 SGHTA, CDR2 FQGNSA. The trim removed 3 bases at V and 3 bases at J, leaving 9 bases unmatched. The length of the CDR3 is 16 residues. The sample comes from a study of blood T cell repertoires in COVID-19. Overall study context: Spain, Italy and the United States supplied samples that represented acute and convalescent COVID-19. PBMCs, B-cell-depleted T cells, or T cells were the source of the cDNA or gDNA that made up the material.

Per the original data handling: Reference gene primer amplification in the assay estimated nucleated cell counts. The data were produced by immunoSEQ multiplex PCR, yet TCRdb's version contains in-frame clones alone and is incomplete. That table gives V, J and clone size, and the DNA gave D and trimming. The top ten hold around 3% of the sample, which has 300,000 to 450,000 clones, more than 85% seen once. The clonotype was recovered from a human donor in a cohort sampled during active COVID-19. Sequencing was done on a sample of peripheral blood. V gene TRBV7-2 combines with J gene TRBJ2-7; the match to TRBD2 covers 9 bases. CDR3 residues: CASSFQTSGRGYEQYF. The CDR3 region has the DNA TGTGCCAGCAGCTTTCAAACTAGCGGGCGGGGCTACGAGCAGTACTTC.